This is a list of T cell receptor beta chains from one sample in a study of CXCR3-negative and CXCR3-positive naive CD8 T cells. Using the 5' RACE reads, TCRdb records one entry per CDR3 protein without DNA. Its table records some 50,000 distinct CDR3 sequences. Specimen: naive CXCR3- CD8+ T cells from blood. Receptor source: a human donor in good health. Some clones in this sample may be carry-over from other donors' samples. Each CDR3 is given with its conserved first and last residue. Size is stated for part of the rows, as once, few or many counts, or as a class when the clone is expanded.

CASSLVPEGRGYEQFF,16,.,TRBV28,TRBJ2-1
CASLGGRSADTQYF,14,.,TRBV12-3/TRBV12-4,TRBJ2-3
CASSKGGTGGHEQYF,15,.,TRBV21-1,TRBJ2-7
CASSTPPGLAGGIKYEQYF,19,.,TRBV28,TRBJ2-7
CASSLKGAHEAFF,13,.,TRBV27,TRBJ1-1
CASSPSAPGMMNTEAFF,17,.,TRBV5-1,TRBJ1-1
CASSPPDSSYEQYF,14,.,TRBV6-2/TRBV6-3,TRBJ2-7
CASSTTGTASYEQYF,15,.,TRBV7-9,TRBJ2-7
CASSYGQVNSYEQYF,15,.,TRBV11-2,TRBJ2-7
CASSRSDRTYEQYF,14,.,TRBV23-1,TRBJ2-7
CASSLAADNEQFF,13,.,TRBV5-1,TRBJ2-1
CAREKGGKETQYF,13,.,TRBV2,TRBJ2-5
CASSKRAASGSITDTQYF,18,.,TRBV7-3,TRBJ2-3
CSVEGSPAAFF,11,.,TRBV29-1,TRBJ1-1
CSARDDLLPVQNIQYF,16,.,TRBV20-1,TRBJ2-4
CASSTRTEQYF,11,.,TRBV6-6,TRBJ2-7
CASSPLGPSSYEQYF,15,medium-sized,TRBV18,TRBJ2-7
CASSLSGLAGDYEQYF,16,.,TRBV27,TRBJ2-7
CSVHNKQGDGYTF,13,.,TRBV29-1,TRBJ1-2
CATSQTGGDGYTF,13,.,TRBV15,TRBJ1-2
CASSDAQETQYF,12,.,TRBV2,TRBJ2-5
CASSLGGARTEAFF,14,.,TRBV7-9,TRBJ1-1
CASSQTLAGPNTGELFF,17,.,TRBV6-5,TRBJ2-2
CASLGQGGSPLHF,13,.,TRBV2,TRBJ1-6
CATSGTGPNRDEQFF,15,.,TRBV15,TRBJ2-1
CSVDSGTVTEAFF,13,.,TRBV29-1,TRBJ1-1
CSVGTEAPEAFF,12,.,TRBV29-1,TRBJ1-1